Below, 26 T cell receptor beta chains from the same sample are listed, as sequenced in a study of CD8 T cells in Susac syndrome. With random hexamers, 0.5 to 1 ug RNA was reverse transcribed. TCRdb re-derived calls from the immunoSEQ multiplex PCR reads in MiXCR, one entry per CDR3 protein. This sample yields 250,000 to 300,000 distinct CDR3 sequences, of which over 75% are seen a single time; 0.21% belongs to the top ten. Sequencing was done on a sample of CD8+ T cells from PBMCs. The receptors come from a human donor with multiple sclerosis.

J is TRBJ1-3 and V is TRBV9; no firm D call. CDR1 and CDR2 from the germline V gene are SGDLS and YYNGEE. The CDR3 loop spans 16 amino acids. V lost 4 bases and J 2 bases, leaving 16 bases between the germline ends. DNA of the CDR3: TGTGCCAGCAGCCTGCAGAGGTCCTCACCTGGAAACACCATATATTTT. It encodes CASSLQRSSPGNTIYF.

This clonotype was observed once. This chain links TRBV7-9 with TRBJ1-2, with D perhaps matching TRBD1 (5 bases). Trimming shortened V by 1 base and J by 4 bases, and 13 bases separated the two germline ends. This CDR3 has 15 amino acids. From germline, CDR1 is SEHNR and CDR2 FQNEAQ (reference sequence). Here the CDR3 DNA reads TGTGCCAGCAGCTTAGACCAGGGAGCGGGCTATGGCTACACCTTC. Amino acid sequence: CASSLDQGAGYGYTF.

J is TRBJ2-4 and V is TRBV2; TRBD2 agrees at 11 bases. V was clipped by 7 bases and J by 0 bases; unmatched bases: 11. The CDR3 is 18 amino acids. Looked up from germline, CDR1 is SNHLY and CDR2 is FYNNEI. This chain's CDR3 is CASNSALAGALAKNIQYF. The CDR3 DNA sequence: TGTGCCAGCAATTCGGCACTAGCGGGGGCGTTAGCCAAAAACATTCAGTACTTC.

V is TRBV7-3 and J is TRBJ2-1, with D unclear. The CDR3 length is 16 residues. V was trimmed by 4 bases and J by 8 bases, leaving 21 bases between them. The germline V gene encodes CDR1 SGHTA and CDR2 FQGTGA. This chain's CDR3 is CASSSTGLLVGDEQFF. CDR3 sequence (DNA): TGTGCCAGCAGCTCGACTGGGTTATTGGTGGGCGATGAGCAGTTCTTC.

This clonotype was seen a few times. The chain combines TRBV7-9 with TRBJ2-2; possible D gene TRBD1, 5 bases. The germline V gene encodes CDR1 SEHNR and CDR2 FQNEAQ (reference sequence). The V end lost 6 bases, the J end lost 6 bases, and 8 bases lay between the germline ends. This CDR3 has 12 amino acids. CDR3 loop: CASRQGSGELFF. For the CDR3, the DNA is TGTGCCAGCAGGCAGGGTTCCGGGGAGCTGTTTTTT.

This clonotype appeared a single time. V and J are TRBV30 and TRBJ2-3; TRBD2 matches 16 bases. The V segment lost 6 bases and the J segment 5 bases; nucleotides outside the gene matches: 8. Germline CDR1 and CDR2: GTSNPN and SVGIG (reference sequence). The length of the CDR3 is 16 residues. CDR3 region: CACRAGTSGRGDTQYF. In nucleotides, the CDR3 is TGTGCCTGCCGAGCCGGGACTAGCGGGAGGGGAGATACGCAGTATTTT. The entire variable domain, with the rest obtained from reference TRBV30 and TRBJ2-3, is as follows: SQTIHQWPATLVQPVGSPLSLECTVEGTSNPNLYWYRQAAGRGLQLLFYSVGIGQISSEVPQNLSASRPQDRQFILSSKKLLLSDSGFYLCACRAGTSGRGDTQYFGPGTRLTVL.

The rearrangement uses TRBV12-3 or TRBV12-4 and TRBJ2-1, with D unresolved. This CDR3 comprises 17 residues. The germline V and J ends were trimmed by 1 base and 5 bases, with 18 bases remaining between them. The CDR3 spells CASSLGGPPHAHNEQFF. CDR3 DNA: TGTGCCAGCAGTTTAGGTGGCCCCCCCCACGCCCACAATGAGCAGTTCTTC.

This rearrangement joins TRBV2 to TRBJ2-1, with TRBD2 identical over 8 bases. The CDR3 contains 14 residues. Germline lookup yields CDR1 SNHLY and CDR2 FYNNEI. Losses at the gene ends were 5 bases for V and 5 bases for J; bases not matched to a gene: 5. DNA of the CDR3: TGTGCCAGCAGTCCGGGACTAGACGACAATGAGCAGTTCTTC. It yields the protein CASSPGLDDNEQFF.

The chain has TRBV7-9 and TRBJ1-1; D uncertain. This CDR3 is 13 amino acids long. Trimming removed 6 bases from V and 4 bases from J, with 12 bases in between. Germline V gene lookup returns CDR1 SEHNR and CDR2 FQNEAQ (reference sequence). The CDR3 loop reads CASRPDGLTEAFF. DNA of the CDR3: TGTGCCAGCAGACCGGACGGTCTCACTGAAGCTTTCTTT.

J is TRBJ2-7 and V is TRBV6-5; no firm D call. V lost 2 bases and J lost 0, with 8 bases in between. CDR1 and CDR2 (germline): MNHEY, SVGAGI. The CDR3 has 14 amino acids. CDR3 sequence (DNA): TGTGCCAGCAGTTACCTGCCGGACTCCTACGAGCAGTACTTC. This translates into CASSYLPDSYEQYF.

This chain joins TRBV6-5 and TRBJ1-3; D not resolved. Trimming pared 6 bases from V and 4 bases from J, leaving 10 bases between. Germline CDR1 is MNHEY and CDR2 is SVGAGI. There are 13 residues in the CDR3. The CDR3 reads CASSWGYGNTIYF. In DNA, the CDR3 is TGTGCCAGCAGCTGGGGATACGGAAACACCATATATTTT.

This chain connects TRBV6-5 to TRBJ2-2, with TRBD2 as a possible D gene (6 bases). The germline V gene encodes CDR1 MNHEY and CDR2 SVGAGI. The V gene lost 2 bases and the J gene lost 0 bases, with 10 bases spanning the gap. The CDR3 runs to 16 residues. CDR3 region: CASSYPGTPNTGELFF. CDR3 DNA: TGTGCCAGCAGTTACCCCGGGACTCCGAACACCGGGGAGCTGTTTTTT.

The V and J genes are TRBV11-3 and TRBJ2-2; unclear D gene. The germline V gene encodes CDR1 SGHNT and CDR2 YENEEA. CDR3 length equals 12 residues. V was cut by 3 bases and J by 7 bases, with 6 bases left in between. The CDR3 nucleotides read TGTGCCAGCAGCTTCACCAGCGGGGAGCTGTTTTTT. Protein product: CASSFTSGELFF. Together with reference TRBV11-3 and TRBJ2-2, the CDR3 gives the full variable domain: EAGVVQSPRYKIIEKKQPVAFWCNPISGHNTLYWYLQNLGQGPELLIRYENEEAVDDSQLPKDRFSAERLKGVDSTLKIQPAELGDSAVYLCASSFTSGELFFGEGSRLTVL.

The CDR3 nucleotides read TGTGCCAGCAGCTCTCGGAATCAGCCCCAGCATTTT. This encodes CASSSRNQPQHF. The chain employs TRBV7-2 and TRBJ1-5, with D unresolved. Per germline, CDR1 SGHTA and CDR2 FQGNSA. The CDR3 runs 12 residues. Deletions cut 4 bases from V and 4 bases from J, with 5 bases between.

Here the CDR3 reads CASSEKVGQGNSPLHF. For the CDR3, the DNA is TGTGCCAGCAGTGAAAAGGTGGGACAGGGCAACTCACCCCTCCACTTT. This sequence joins TRBV6-1 and TRBJ1-6; 9 bases agree with TRBD1. The trim removed 2 bases at V and 10 bases at J, leaving 9 bases unmatched. Germline CDR1 and CDR2: MNHNS and SASEGT. The CDR3 length is 16 residues.

The chain links TRBV28 to TRBJ1-5; D is uncertain. The CDR3 covers 13 residues. V lost 2 bases to trimming and J lost 5 bases, with 7 bases between them. Looked up from germline, CDR1 is MDHEN and CDR2 is SYDVKM. CDR3 nucleotides: TGTGCCAGCAGTTTACGCGGTCATCAGCCCCAGCATTTT. Amino acids: CASSLRGHQPQHF.

V and J are TRBV5-8 and TRBJ2-6; the D gene is possibly TRBD2 (5 bases). Germline V gene lookup returns CDR1 SGHTS and CDR2 YDEGEE. This CDR3 is 18 amino acids long. Trimming took 4 bases from V and 0 from J, leaving 17 bases between them. In nucleotides, the CDR3 is TGTGCCAGCAGCGGTCGGACTCTGAGCCTCTCTGGGGCCAACGTCCTGACTTTC. This encodes CASSGRTLSLSGANVLTF.

The table lists this clonotype with a few counts. The chain uses TRBV11-1 and TRBJ2-3; unclear D gene. Trimming stripped 0 bases from V and 1 base from J, with 11 bases between. CDR1 and CDR2 (germline): SGHAT, FQDESV (reference sequence). CDR3 size: 16 residues. The CDR3 coding sequence is TGTGCCAGCAGCTTAGCTGAAGTATCCGGCACAGATACGCAGTATTTT. Amino acids: CASSLAEVSGTDTQYF.

The rearrangement joins TRBV27 to TRBJ2-1, with D perhaps matching TRBD1 or TRBD2 (5 bases each). The CDR3 has 14 residues. V lost 6 bases, J lost 7 bases, and 16 bases lay in between. The germline CDR1 and CDR2 sequences are MNHEY and SMNVEV (reference sequence). The CDR3 DNA is TGTGCCAGCAGGAAGGTGGGGGTGAGTAATGAGCAGTTCTTC. Protein product: CASRKVGVSNEQFF.

The rearrangement uses TRBV19 and TRBJ2-2; D ambiguous. V gave up 8 bases and J gave up 4 bases, with 11 bases separating them. This CDR3 contains 13 residues. From germline, CDR1 is LNHDA and CDR2 SQIVND (reference sequence). CDR3 in DNA: TGTGCCAGTGCAATTTCGACCACCGGGGAGCTGTTTTTT. Its protein is CASAISTTGELFF. Looking up the rest from reference TRBV19 and TRBJ2-2 gives the full variable domain: DGGITQSPKYLFRKEGQNVTLSCEQNLNHDAMYWYRQDPGQGLRLIYYSQIVNDFQKGDIAEGYSVSREKKESFPLTVTSAQKNPTAFYLCASAISTTGELFFGEGSRLTVL.

V usage is TRBV20-1 and J usage is TRBJ2-1, with a weak D call TRBD1 (5 bases). V lost 6 bases, J lost 4 bases, and 16 bases lay in between. The CDR3 length is 14 residues. The V gene's germline CDR1 is DFQATT and CDR2 SNEGSKA (reference sequence). The CDR3, as DNA: TGCAGTGCAGTTGACAGTCCGACGTACAATGAGCAGTTCTTC. It codes for CSAVDSPTYNEQFF.

V and J are TRBV7-8 and TRBJ1-1; possible D gene TRBD1, 5 bases. The germline gives CDR1 SGHVS, CDR2 FQNEAQ. V lost 4 bases, J lost 2 bases, and 23 bases lay in between. The CDR3 length is 18 residues. In DNA, the CDR3 is TGTGCCAGCAGCTCCCTCGGACACTACCGGCAATTTAACACTGAAGCTTTCTTT. It encodes CASSSLGHYRQFNTEAFF.

The chain uses TRBV4-1 and TRBJ2-7; 8 nucleotides agree with TRBD1. Germline V gene data show CDR1 as MGHRA and CDR2 as YSYEKL. The V gene end was trimmed by 1 base and the J gene end by 0 bases; junction bases not matched to a gene: 11. There are 18 residues in the CDR3. This CDR3 is CASSQVMTRGPASYEQYF. The CDR3 DNA reads TGCGCCAGCAGCCAAGTGATGACCAGGGGGCCTGCCTCCTACGAGCAGTACTTC.

The CDR3 sequence is CASSYLDPEIGNTIYF. The CDR3 DNA follows: TGTGCCAGCAGTTATCTCGACCCGGAGATCGGAAACACCATATATTTT. This chain uses TRBV6-6 with TRBJ1-3, with no clear D. The CDR3 totals 16 residues. Germline values: CDR1 MNHNY, CDR2 SVGAGI (reference sequence). Trimming cost V 3 bases and J 4 bases, with 16 bases left between them.

This clonotype was counted a few times. The chain couples TRBV20-1 to TRBJ2-1; D gene uncertain. Germline CDR1 reads DFQATT; CDR2 reads SNEGSKA (reference sequence). V dropped 3 bases and J dropped 3 bases, with 12 bases sitting between them. The CDR3 totals 14 residues. In DNA form, the CDR3 reads TGCAGTGCTAGGGAACCGATCGGCTACAATGAGCAGTTCTTC. It translates to CSAREPIGYNEQFF.

The V and J genes are TRBV19 and TRBJ2-3; D tentatively fits TRBD1 or TRBD2 (5 bases each). Germline V CDR1 and CDR2: LNHDA, SQIVND (reference sequence). The CDR3 consists of 17 residues. Trimming took off 3 bases at V and 0 bases at J, with 16 bases between the two ends. CDR3 region: CASSIGTRDASTDTQYF. DNA of the CDR3: TGTGCCAGTAGTATCGGGACGAGAGACGCTAGCACAGATACGCAGTATTTT.